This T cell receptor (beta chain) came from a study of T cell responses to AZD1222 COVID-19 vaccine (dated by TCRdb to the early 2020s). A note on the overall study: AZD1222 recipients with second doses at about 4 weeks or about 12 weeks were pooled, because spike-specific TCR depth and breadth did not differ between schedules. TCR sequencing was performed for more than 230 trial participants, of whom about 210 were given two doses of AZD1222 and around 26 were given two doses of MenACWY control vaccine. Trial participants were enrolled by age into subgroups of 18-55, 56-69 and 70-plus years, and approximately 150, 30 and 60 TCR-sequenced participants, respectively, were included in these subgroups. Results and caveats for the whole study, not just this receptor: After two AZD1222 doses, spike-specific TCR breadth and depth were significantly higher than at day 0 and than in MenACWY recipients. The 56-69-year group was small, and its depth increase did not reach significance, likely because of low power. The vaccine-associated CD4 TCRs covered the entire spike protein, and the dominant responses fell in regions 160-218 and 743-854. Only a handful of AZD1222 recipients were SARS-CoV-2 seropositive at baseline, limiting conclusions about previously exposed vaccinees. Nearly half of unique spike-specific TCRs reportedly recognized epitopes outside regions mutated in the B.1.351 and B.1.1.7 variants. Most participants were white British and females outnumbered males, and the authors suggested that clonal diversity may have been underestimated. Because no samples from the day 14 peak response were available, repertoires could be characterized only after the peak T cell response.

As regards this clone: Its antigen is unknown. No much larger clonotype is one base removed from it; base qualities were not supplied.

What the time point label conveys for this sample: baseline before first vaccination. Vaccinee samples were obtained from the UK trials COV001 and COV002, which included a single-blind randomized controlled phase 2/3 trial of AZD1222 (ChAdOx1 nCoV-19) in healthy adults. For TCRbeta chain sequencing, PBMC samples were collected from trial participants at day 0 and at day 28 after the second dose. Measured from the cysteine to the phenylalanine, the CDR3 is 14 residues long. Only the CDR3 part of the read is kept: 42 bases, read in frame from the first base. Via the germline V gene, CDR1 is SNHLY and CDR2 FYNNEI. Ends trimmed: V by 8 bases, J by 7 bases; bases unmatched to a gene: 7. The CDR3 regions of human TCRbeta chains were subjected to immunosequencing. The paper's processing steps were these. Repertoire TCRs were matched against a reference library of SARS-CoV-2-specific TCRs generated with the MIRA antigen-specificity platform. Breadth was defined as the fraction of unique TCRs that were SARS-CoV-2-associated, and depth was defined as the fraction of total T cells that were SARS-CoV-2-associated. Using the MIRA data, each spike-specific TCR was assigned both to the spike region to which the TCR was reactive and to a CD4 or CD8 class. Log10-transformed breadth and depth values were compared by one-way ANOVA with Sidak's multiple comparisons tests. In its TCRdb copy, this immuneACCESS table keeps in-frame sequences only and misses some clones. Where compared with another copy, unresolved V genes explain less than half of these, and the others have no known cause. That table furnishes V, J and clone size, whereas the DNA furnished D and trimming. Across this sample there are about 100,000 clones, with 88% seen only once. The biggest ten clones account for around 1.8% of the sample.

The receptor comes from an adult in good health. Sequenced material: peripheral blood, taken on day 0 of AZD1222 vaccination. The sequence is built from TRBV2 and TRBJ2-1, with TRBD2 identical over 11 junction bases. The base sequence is TGTGCCAGCGACCCGGGACTAGCGGCTAATGAGCAGTTCTTC. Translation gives CASDPGLAANEQFF.